This T cell receptor (beta chain) is drawn from a study of T cell responses to AZD1222 COVID-19 vaccine. Some clones are missing from TCRdb's copy, which holds only in-frame ones; the method was immunoSEQ multiplex PCR. The data contain tens of thousands of clones, around 80% of them singletons. This CDR3 region has 12 residues. Trimming took off 10 bases at V and 1 base at J, with 10 bases between the two ends. This receptor was obtained from an adult in good health. The material was peripheral blood, obtained on day 0 of MenACWY control vaccination. The V and J genes are TRBV23-1 and TRBJ2-5; D not certain. TRBV23-1 is assigned to the ORF class and has an uncertain function. The CDR3 DNA is TGCGCCACCTCGGAAGTCCAAGAGACCCAGTACTTC. Translation: CATSEVQETQYF.